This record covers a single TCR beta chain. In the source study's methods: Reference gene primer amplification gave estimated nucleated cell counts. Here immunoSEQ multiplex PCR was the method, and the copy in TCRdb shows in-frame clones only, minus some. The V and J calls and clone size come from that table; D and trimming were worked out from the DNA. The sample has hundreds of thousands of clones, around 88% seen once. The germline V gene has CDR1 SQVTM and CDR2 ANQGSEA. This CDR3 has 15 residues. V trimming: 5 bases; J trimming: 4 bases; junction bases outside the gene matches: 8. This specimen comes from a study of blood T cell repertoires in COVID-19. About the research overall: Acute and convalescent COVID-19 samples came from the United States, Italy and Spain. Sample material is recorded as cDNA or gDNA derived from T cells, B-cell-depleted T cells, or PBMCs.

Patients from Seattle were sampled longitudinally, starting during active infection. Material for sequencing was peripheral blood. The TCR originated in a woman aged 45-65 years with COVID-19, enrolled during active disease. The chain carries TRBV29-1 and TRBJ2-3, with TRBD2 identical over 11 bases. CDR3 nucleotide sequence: TGCAGCGTTCTCCTTAGCGGGGGGGCATCAGATACGCAGTATTTT. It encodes CSVLLSGGASDTQYF.